Below are 27 T cell receptor beta chains sequenced from a single sample in a study of tumor and adjacent non-tumor tissue in lung cancer. The template was RNA from unsorted bulk tissue. A modified ARM-PCR protocol with three rounds of nested PCR amplified TCRbeta. From the multiplex PCR reads, TCRdb called clonotypes with MiXCR, one entry per CDR3 protein. The sample consists of roughly 120,000 distinct CDR3 sequences, over 75% of them appearing once. Sequencing was performed on lung tumor tissue. Receptor source: a man aged 70-80 years with non-small cell lung cancer.

This clonotype has only one observation. This sequence joins TRBV29-1 and TRBJ1-1, with 7 bases matching TRBD1. The V and J ends lost 8 bases and 6 bases, in that order; junction bases with no gene match: 15. Germline values: CDR1 SQVTM, CDR2 ANQGSEA. This CDR3 spans 14 amino acids. In DNA, the CDR3 is TGCAGCCTTCTGGACAGGTGCAGGGACGCTGAAGCTTTCTTT. This encodes CSLLDRCRDAEAFF.

This clonotype was found once. The V and J genes are TRBV12-3 or TRBV12-4 and TRBJ2-7, with a weak D call TRBD2 (5 bases). The CDR3 is 14 residues long. The V end lost 8 bases, the J end lost 4 bases, and 18 bases lay between the germline ends. The CDR3 loop is CASDLSGSRYEQYF. The CDR3 coding sequence is TGTGCCAGCGATTTATCTGGGAGTCGGTACGAGCAGTACTTC.

Only one count was recorded for this clonotype. The chain joins TRBV20-1 to TRBJ2-7; perhaps D is TRBD1 or TRBD2 (5 bases each). The germline gives CDR1 DFQATT, CDR2 SNEGSKA (reference sequence). V dropped 8 bases and J dropped 4 bases, with 21 bases sitting between them. This CDR3 is built from 14 residues. The CDR3 protein is CSTQSGRTPYEQYF. The CDR3 DNA reads as TGCAGTACACAATCGGGACGAACACCATACGAGCAGTACTTC.

With respect to this clonotype: A much larger clone is a single base away; this may be a read error. J is TRBJ1-2 and V is TRBV19; perhaps TRBD1 as D (6 bases). In germline, CDR1 is LNHDA, CDR2 SQIVND (reference sequence). The CDR3 sequence is 11 residues long. CDR3 sequence reads: CASSWRQDYNF. In DNA form, the CDR3 reads TGTGCCAGTAGTTGGCGACAGGACTACAACTTC.

This clonotype was found many times. The CDR3 carries no conserved terminal phenylalanine or tryptophan, so it likely arises from a read error. This chain links TRBV6-5 with TRBJ1-6; D not resolved. Germline assignment: CDR1 MNHEY and CDR2 SVGAGI. Trimming pared 6 bases from V and 6 bases from J, leaving 6 bases between. CDR3 length: 12 residues. The CDR3: CASRKLNSPLHS. In DNA form, the CDR3 reads TGTGCCAGCAGAAAACTTAATTCACCCCTCCACTCT.

V usage is TRBV6-5 and J usage is TRBJ1-4; 9 bases map to TRBD1. V trimming: 7 bases; J trimming: 7 bases; junction bases outside the gene matches: 10. The CDR3 runs 15 residues. The V gene's germline CDR1 is MNHEY and CDR2 SVGAGI. CDR3 in DNA: TGTGCCAGCAAATCTGGACAGGGGATGGGTGAAAAACTGTTTTTT. Translating gives CASKSGQGMGEKLFF.

The chain combines TRBV12-3 or TRBV12-4 with TRBJ1-1; no clear D gene. CDR3 length equals 13 residues. The V end lost 10 bases, the J end lost 7 bases, and 19 bases lay between the germline ends. CDR3 DNA sequence: TGTGCCATCACGGCTGACTCGCACAGTGAAGCTTTCTTT. Protein: CAITADSHSEAFF.

Worth noting for this clonotype: An end of the junction does not agree with germline; a read error may underlie this. This sequence joins TRBV29-1 and TRBJ2-1, with D perhaps TRBD2 (6 bases). The germline V gene has CDR1 SQVTM and CDR2 ANQGSEA. The CDR3 runs to 14 residues. CDR3 in amino acids: CSVDISGVSNVQLF. The DNA of the CDR3 is TGCAGCGTTGACATATCGGGAGTGTCCAATGTGCAGTTATTC.

To note about this clonotype: This clone may be a read error of a much larger clone one base away. The chain combines TRBV20-1 with TRBJ2-7; the match to TRBD2 covers 14 bases. This CDR3 region has 15 residues. With 5 bases clipped from V and 5 bases from J, the junction kept 8 bases outside the gene matches. The germline CDR1 and CDR2 sequences are DFQATT and SNEGSKA (reference sequence). The CDR3, as DNA: TGCAGTGCTGATTATCCGGGACTAGCGGGAGACGAGCAGTACTTC. It codes for CSADYPGLAGDEQYF.

A word on this clonotype: Mismatch with germline at one junction end may stem from a read error. The J gene is TRBJ1-1, the V gene TRBV10-3, with unresolved D. This CDR3 is built from 14 residues. Germline V CDR1 and CDR2: ENHRY, SYGVKD. The DNA of the CDR3 is TGTGTCATCAGTGAGTCAGATGTAAACACTGAAGCTTTCTTT. This translates into CVISESDVNTEAFF.

The chain carries TRBV29-1 and TRBJ1-1, with D perhaps matching TRBD1 (5 bases). V was cut by 5 bases and J by 6 bases, with 28 bases left in between. CDR1 SQVTM and CDR2 ANQGSEA come from the germline V gene. The CDR3 consists of 17 residues. CDR3 in DNA: TGCAGCGTTCTTGAGCCCGGGGCTCAGGCGGGGATTGCTGAAGCTTTCTTT. Protein sequence: CSVLEPGAQAGIAEAFF.

This rearrangement joins TRBV6-5 to TRBJ1-6; D uncertain. The germline V gene encodes CDR1 MNHEY and CDR2 SVGAGI. This CDR3 contains 15 residues. Written as DNA, the CDR3 is TGTGCAGGCAGATATTCCGACGGTAAAAATTCACCCCTCCACTTT. This gives the protein CAGRYSDGKNSPLHF.

Concerning this clonotype itself: The germline gene is not matched at one end of the junction; a read error may be the cause. CDR3 sequence (DNA): TGCGCCAGCAGCCAACCATCTCTGTCCCTGAACACTGATGCTTTCTTT. Translating gives CASSQPSLSLNTDAFF. The rearrangement uses TRBV4-1 and TRBJ1-1; D not resolved. The length of the CDR3 is 16 residues. Germline V gives CDR1 MGHRA, CDR2 YSYEKL.

Comments on this clonotype: An end of the junction does not agree with germline; a read error may underlie this. The gene calls are TRBV20-1 and TRBJ2-1, with 8 bases fitting TRBD2. This CDR3 region has 13 residues. From germline, CDR1 is DFQATT and CDR2 SNEGSKA (reference sequence). CDR3 residues: CNAKMTSVDEQFF. The CDR3 bases are TGCAATGCTAAGATGACTAGCGTCGATGAGCAGTTCTTC.

DNA for the CDR3: TGTGCCAGCAGCTTAGGTCCCATGGGGGGCAGGAGTGAGCAGTTCTTC. Translating it yields CASSLGPMGGRSEQFF. The chain uses TRBV11-3 and TRBJ2-1; D may match TRBD1 or TRBD2 (6 bases each). The CDR3 loop spans 16 amino acids. The V end lost 1 base, the J end lost 9 bases, and 19 bases lay between the germline ends. Germline CDR1 is SGHNT and CDR2 is YENEEA.

Notes on this clonotype: At one end, the junction sequence differs from germline, possibly due to a read error. The CDR3 bases are TGTGCTAGCAGCCTATTGGGACAGGGGGCCTACGAGCAGTACTTC. Its protein product is CASSLLGQGAYEQYF. The V gene is TRBV11-1, the J gene TRBJ2-7; 11 bases agree with TRBD1. Germline assignment: CDR1 SGHAT and CDR2 FQDESV (reference sequence). This CDR3 is built from 15 residues.

The chain combines TRBV6-2 or TRBV6-3 with TRBJ2-5, with 9 bases identical to TRBD1. The ends lost 6 bases at V and 5 bases at J; junction bases unmatched: 13. The CDR3 sequence is 16 residues long. Germline CDR1 MNHEY, CDR2 SVGEGT. This chain's CDR3 is CASSSRGQGTRETQYF. The CDR3 coding sequence is TGTGCCAGCAGCTCCCGTGGACAGGGGACTCGGGAGACCCAGTACTTC.

As for this clonotype: A junction end diverges from the germline sequence, so it may reflect a read error. V and J are TRBV4-2 and TRBJ2-1; 7 nucleotides agree with TRBD2. Germline-derived CDR1 and CDR2 are LGHNA and YNFKEQ. CDR3 length: 16 amino acids. For the CDR3, the DNA is TGTGCCAGCAGTCAAGACCTCGGGGAGGGCGGCGATGAGCAGTTCTTC. It translates to CASSQDLGEGGDEQFF.

On this clonotype: The conserved phenylalanine or tryptophan is not found at the CDR3 terminus, so this likely reflects a read error. V is TRBV5-6 and J is TRBJ2-5; the D is unclear. Germline values: CDR1 SGHDT, CDR2 YYEEEE. This CDR3 is 13 amino acids long. CDR3 sequence reads: CASSPRPVETQYY. CDR3 sequence (DNA): TGTGCAAGCAGCCCGAGACCGGTCGAGACCCAGTACTAC.

On this clonotype: The junction departs from the called germline gene at one end, perhaps through a read error. CDR3: CANSMDRGYSYEQYF. CDR3 DNA sequence: TGTGCCAACAGCATGGACAGGGGCTACTCCTACGAGCAGTATTTC. V gene TRBV5-4 combines with J gene TRBJ2-7; 9 bases match TRBD1. The length of the CDR3 is 15 residues. In germline, CDR1 is SGHNT, CDR2 YYREEE (reference sequence).

About this clonotype itself: A read error is possible here, since a much larger clone lies one base away. CDR3 in DNA: TGTGCCAGCAACTCCCGACAGGGGGCCTCCTACGAGCAGTACTTC. Protein product: CASNSRQGASYEQYF. The V and J genes are TRBV5-4 and TRBJ2-7, with TRBD1 matching 10 bases. Trimming at V came to 6 bases and at J to 0 bases, leaving 6 bases not matched to a gene. CDR1 is SGHNT and CDR2 is YYREEE in the germline V gene (reference sequence). The length of the CDR3 is 15 residues.

Remarks on this clonotype: A read error may produce the germline difference seen at one junction end. The chain joins TRBV28 to TRBJ1-1; a possible D gene is TRBD1 (5 bases). Germline V gives CDR1 MDHEN, CDR2 SYDVKM. The CDR3 has 15 amino acids. CDR3 sequence (DNA): TGTGCCAGCAGTCTCCATGCAGGGATTGGCACCGAAGATTTCTTT. This sequence encodes CASSLHAGIGTEDFF.

The chain couples TRBV18 to TRBJ2-5, with 8 bases identical to TRBD2. Germline loops: CDR1 KGHSH, CDR2 LQKENI. The CDR3 runs to 13 residues. V shed 3 bases and J 4 bases; nucleotides not matched to a gene: 1. The chain's CDR3 is CASSPGLGETQYF. DNA of the CDR3: TGTGCCAGCTCACCGGGACTAGGAGAGACCCAGTACTTC.

A note on this clonotype: Because it lacks the conserved phenylalanine or tryptophan at the end, this CDR3 is likely a read error. The chain recombines TRBV5-6 with TRBJ2-5; D is tentatively TRBD1 or TRBD2 (6 bases each). Germline values: CDR1 SGHDT, CDR2 YYEEEE. V lost 10 bases, J lost 4 bases, and 20 bases lay in between. This CDR3 is built from 14 residues. CDR3 sequence: CAGGWDFRGETQYL. The CDR3 region has the DNA TGTGCCGGCGGCTGGGACTTCAGGGGAGAGACCCAGTACTTA.

In regard to this clonotype: The junction shows a germline mismatch at one end, possibly a read error. The V call is TRBV6-2 or TRBV6-3, the J call TRBJ2-5; D call uncertain. The CDR3 spans 14 residues. CDR1 and CDR2 (germline): MNHEY, SVGEGT. CDR3: CASSYLTRTEIQYF. In nucleotides, the CDR3 is TGTGCCAGCAGTTATCTCACAAGGACGGAGATCCAGTACTTC.

On this clonotype itself: The junction departs from the called germline gene at one end, perhaps through a read error. The gene calls are TRBV29-1 and TRBJ2-7, with a tentative D call TRBD1 (6 bases). The CDR3 sequence is 16 residues long. Germline V gene data show CDR1 as SQVTM and CDR2 as ANQGSEA. The CDR3 sequence is CSVEVIRKGGSYEQYF. CDR3 coding DNA: TGTAGCGTTGAAGTGATCCGGAAAGGGGGCTCCTACGAGCAGTACTTC.

About this clonotype itself: The final CDR3 position lacks the conserved phenylalanine or tryptophan, pointing to a likely read error. This chain joins TRBV11-2 and TRBJ2-1, with D perhaps assigned TRBD1 or TRBD2 (5 bases each). Germline V CDR1 and CDR2: SGHAT, FQNNGV. Trimming pared 3 bases from V and 4 bases from J, leaving 22 bases between. This CDR3 spans 18 amino acids. The CDR3 region is CASSLERLGRTSYNEQFL. As DNA, the CDR3 is TGTGCCAGCAGCTTGGAACGTCTGGGGCGGACTTCATACAATGAGCAGTTCTTA.